A selection of T cell receptor beta chains follows, all from one sample in a study of blood T cell repertoires in COVID-19. Sequencing used immunoSEQ multiplex PCR; TCRdb keeps in-frame clones, though not all of them. The repertoire holds 200,000 to 250,000 clones, with 80% to 90% as singletons. The sample was peripheral blood. The origin of the receptors is a man aged 25 to 40 with COVID-19, enrolled during active disease. The CDR3 runs from the conserved cysteine through the conserved F or W. A D gene is named only where the DNA matches it firmly. Some rows mark clone size as missing; the rest say once, few, many or name a class of expanded clone.

CDR3nt: TGTGCCAGCAGTGGTCAGGGATATGACGCTGAAGCTTTCTTT
CDR3aa: CASSGQGYDAEAFF
v_gene: TRBV2
d_gene: -
abundance: -
len: 14
j_gene: TRBJ1-1

CDR3nt: TGTGCCAGCACTCCATGGACAGGCAATCAGCCCCAGCATTTT
CDR3aa: CASTPWTGNQPQHF
v_gene: TRBV6-5
d_gene: -
abundance: -
len: 14
j_gene: TRBJ1-5

CDR3nt: TGTGCCAGCAGTCACGGACTAGCGGGTACAGATACGCAGTATTTT
CDR3aa: CASSHGLAGTDTQYF
v_gene: TRBV28
d_gene: TRBD2
abundance: -
len: 15
j_gene: TRBJ2-3

CDR3nt: TGTGCCAGTAGCAGAGGGACTAGCGGGAGAAATGAGCAGTTCTTC
CDR3aa: CASSRGTSGRNEQFF
v_gene: TRBV19
d_gene: TRBD2
abundance: -
len: 15
j_gene: TRBJ2-1

CDR3nt: TGCGCCAGCAGCTTGGCCGGGACAGTCGCTGGAAACACCATATATTTT
CDR3aa: CASSLAGTVAGNTIYF
v_gene: TRBV5-1
d_gene: TRBD1
abundance: -
len: 16
j_gene: TRBJ1-3

CDR3nt: TGCGCCAGCAGTCAAGTTATAACAGTCACAGATACGCAGTATTTT
CDR3aa: CASSQVITVTDTQYF
v_gene: TRBV23-1
d_gene: -
abundance: -
len: 15
j_gene: TRBJ2-3

CDR3nt: TGTGCCAGCGCAGACAGGGACAATCAGCCCCAGCATTTT
CDR3aa: CASADRDNQPQHF
v_gene: TRBV27
d_gene: TRBD1
abundance: -
len: 13
j_gene: TRBJ1-5

CDR3nt: TGTGCCAGCAGCGCTTGGACTAGCGGGAGTGGGGAGCAGTTCTTC
CDR3aa: CASSAWTSGSGEQFF
v_gene: TRBV9
d_gene: TRBD2
abundance: -
len: 15
j_gene: TRBJ2-1

CDR3nt: TGTGCCAGCAGCCAAGTAGCGGGAGGCCCCTACGAGCAGTACTTC
CDR3aa: CASSQVAGGPYEQYF
v_gene: TRBV3-1/TRBV3-2
d_gene: TRBD2
abundance: few
len: 15
j_gene: TRBJ2-7

CDR3nt: TGTGCCAGCAGTTTATGGGTGTCAGGGGAATCAGATACGCAGTATTTT
CDR3aa: CASSLWVSGESDTQYF
v_gene: TRBV28
d_gene: -
abundance: -
len: 16
j_gene: TRBJ2-3

CDR3nt: TGTGCCAGTAGTAACAGGGAGAAGGGTGGCTACACCTTC
CDR3aa: CASSNREKGGYTF
v_gene: TRBV19
d_gene: -
abundance: -
len: 13
j_gene: TRBJ1-2

CDR3nt: TGTGCCAGCAGCTTGACAGGGTCCAGTGGCGAGCAGTACTTC
CDR3aa: CASSLTGSSGEQYF
v_gene: TRBV7-8
d_gene: TRBD1
abundance: -
len: 14
j_gene: TRBJ2-7

CDR3nt: TGTGCTAGTGGTTTGCTTTTAGGGACAGGGGCCCTCACTGAAGCTTTCTTT
CDR3aa: CASGLLLGTGALTEAFF
v_gene: TRBV12-5
d_gene: TRBD1
abundance: -
len: 17
j_gene: TRBJ1-1

CDR3nt: TGTGCCAGTAGTGGGAGACAGGGGACGAGCAATCAGCCCCAGCATTTT
CDR3aa: CASSGRQGTSNQPQHF
v_gene: TRBV19
d_gene: TRBD1
abundance: -
len: 16
j_gene: TRBJ1-5

CDR3nt: TGTGCCAGCAGTTTAACAGGGAACACTGAAGCTTTCTTT
CDR3aa: CASSLTGNTEAFF
v_gene: TRBV6-5
d_gene: -
abundance: -
len: 13
j_gene: TRBJ1-1

CDR3nt: TGTGCCAGCAGCCAAGGTCTACTAGCGGGGGGAAACAATGAGCAGTTCTTC
CDR3aa: CASSQGLLAGGNNEQFF
v_gene: TRBV4-2
d_gene: TRBD2
abundance: -
len: 17
j_gene: TRBJ2-1

CDR3nt: TGTGCCAGCAGCCAAGTATTTACTAGCGTGCAGAGCAATGAGCAGTTCTTC
CDR3aa: CASSQVFTSVQSNEQFF
v_gene: TRBV3-1/TRBV3-2
d_gene: TRBD2
abundance: few
len: 17
j_gene: TRBJ2-1

CDR3nt: TGTGCCACCAGCAGAGACTTGACAGGGTTTAACCAAGAGACCCAGTACTTC
CDR3aa: CATSRDLTGFNQETQYF
v_gene: TRBV15
d_gene: TRBD1
abundance: -
len: 17
j_gene: TRBJ2-5

CDR3nt: TGTGCCAGCAGCTTAGCACAGGCCAACTACGAGCAGTACTTC
CDR3aa: CASSLAQANYEQYF
v_gene: TRBV7-9
d_gene: -
abundance: -
len: 14
j_gene: TRBJ2-7

CDR3nt: TGTGCCAGCAGTGAACTGAAAGGGGAAAGTCAGCCCCAGCATTTT
CDR3aa: CASSELKGESQPQHF
v_gene: TRBV6-1
d_gene: -
abundance: -
len: 15
j_gene: TRBJ1-5

CDR3nt: TGTGCCAGCAGTGAGAGCTCCTACAATGAGCAGTTCTTC
CDR3aa: CASSESSYNEQFF
v_gene: TRBV6-2/TRBV6-3
d_gene: -
abundance: once
len: 13
j_gene: TRBJ2-1

CDR3nt: TGTGCCACCAGTGACCCCACAGGGGGCGACTATACGCAGTATTTT
CDR3aa: CATSDPTGGDYTQYF
v_gene: TRBV24-1
d_gene: TRBD1
abundance: -
len: 15
j_gene: TRBJ2-3

CDR3nt: TGCAGCGTTGCCGGGACTAGCGGCTACACAGATACGCAGTATTTT
CDR3aa: CSVAGTSGYTDTQYF
v_gene: TRBV29-1
d_gene: TRBD2
abundance: -
len: 15
j_gene: TRBJ2-3

CDR3nt: TGTGCCAGCAGCCTGAGTTCCGGGGGATTCAATCAGCCCCAGCATTTT
CDR3aa: CASSLSSGGFNQPQHF
v_gene: TRBV3-1/TRBV3-2
d_gene: -
abundance: -
len: 16
j_gene: TRBJ1-5

CDR3nt: TGTGCCATCAGTCCCGGGACAGGGGGCAACTACGAGCAGTACTTC
CDR3aa: CAISPGTGGNYEQYF
v_gene: TRBV10-3
d_gene: TRBD1
abundance: -
len: 15
j_gene: TRBJ2-7

CDR3nt: TGTGCCAGCAGAAGTCCGCAGGGGTCCAGCACAGATACGCAGTATTTT
CDR3aa: CASRSPQGSSTDTQYF
v_gene: TRBV6-6
d_gene: -
abundance: -
len: 16
j_gene: TRBJ2-3

CDR3nt: TGTGCCAGCAGCTTAGTCACAGGGTCTCTTACGGATAGGGGTTGGTTGGCTTTCTTT
CDR3aa: CASSLVTGSLTDRGWLAFF
v_gene: TRBV13
d_gene: -
abundance: once
len: 19
j_gene: TRBJ1-1

CDR3nt: TGTGCCAGCAGCCAAAGACCGGGACAGCCATCTGGAAACACCATATATTTT
CDR3aa: CASSQRPGQPSGNTIYF
v_gene: TRBV28
d_gene: TRBD1
abundance: -
len: 17
j_gene: TRBJ1-3

CDR3nt: TGTGCCAGCAGGAAGGGGATACAGGGCCCCCTGGGCTACACCTTC
CDR3aa: CASRKGIQGPLGYTF
v_gene: TRBV6-5
d_gene: -
abundance: -
len: 15
j_gene: TRBJ1-2

CDR3nt: TGTGCCAGCAGCCATAGCGGCAGCACAGATACGCAGTATTTT
CDR3aa: CASSHSGSTDTQYF
v_gene: TRBV7-2
d_gene: -
abundance: once
len: 14
j_gene: TRBJ2-3

CDR3nt: TGCGCCAGCAACCAGGGTAGGGGCAATCAGCCCCAGCATTTT
CDR3aa: CASNQGRGNQPQHF
v_gene: TRBV10-1
d_gene: -
abundance: -
len: 14
j_gene: TRBJ1-5

CDR3nt: TGTGCCAGCAACATGAGGGAGGGAGTGGGGGGTGAAAAACTGTTTTTT
CDR3aa: CASNMREGVGGEKLFF
v_gene: TRBV9
d_gene: -
abundance: -
len: 16
j_gene: TRBJ1-4

CDR3nt: TGCGCCAGCAGCTTGGGGGCGAGCTCCTACAATGAGCAGTTCTTC
CDR3aa: CASSLGASSYNEQFF
v_gene: TRBV5-1
d_gene: -
abundance: -
len: 15
j_gene: TRBJ2-1

CDR3nt: TGTGCCAGCAGTTACTACGGGAACTATGGCTACACCTTC
CDR3aa: CASSYYGNYGYTF
v_gene: TRBV6-2/TRBV6-3
d_gene: -
abundance: few
len: 13
j_gene: TRBJ1-2

CDR3nt: TGCGCCAGCAGCTTGGTCGGCCAGGATAATTCACCCCTCCACTTT
CDR3aa: CASSLVGQDNSPLHF
v_gene: TRBV5-1
d_gene: -
abundance: -
len: 15
j_gene: TRBJ1-6

CDR3nt: TGTGCCAGCAGCTTAAGGACTAGCGGGAGAGGTAGCACAGATACGCAGTATTTT
CDR3aa: CASSLRTSGRGSTDTQYF
v_gene: TRBV7-9
d_gene: TRBD2
abundance: -
len: 18
j_gene: TRBJ2-3

CDR3nt: TGCAGCGTACTCGGACAGGGAAACACTGAAGCTTTCTTT
CDR3aa: CSVLGQGNTEAFF
v_gene: TRBV29-1
d_gene: TRBD1
abundance: -
len: 13
j_gene: TRBJ1-1

CDR3nt: TGTGCCAGCAGCTCGACAGGGGCCCGATGGCTTGGAGCTTTCTTT
CDR3aa: CASSSTGARWLGAFF
v_gene: TRBV6-5
d_gene: TRBD1
abundance: few
len: 15
j_gene: TRBJ1-1

CDR3nt: TGTGCCAGCAGCCTGGGACAGGGGGACCTCTATGGCTACACCTTC
CDR3aa: CASSLGQGDLYGYTF
v_gene: TRBV7-3
d_gene: TRBD1
abundance: -
len: 15
j_gene: TRBJ1-2

CDR3nt: TGTGCCACCAGCAGAGATCCCCCGGGACAGGGGTATGAGCAGTTCTTC
CDR3aa: CATSRDPPGQGYEQFF
v_gene: TRBV15
d_gene: TRBD1
abundance: -
len: 16
j_gene: TRBJ2-1

CDR3nt: TGTGCCAGCTCACCGTACATGCAGGGCACTAATGAAAAACTGTTTTTT
CDR3aa: CASSPYMQGTNEKLFF
v_gene: TRBV18
d_gene: -
abundance: -
len: 16
j_gene: TRBJ1-4

CDR3nt: TGTGCCAGCAGTTTGCAAGGGGGGGGCACTGAAGCTTTCTTT
CDR3aa: CASSLQGGGTEAFF
v_gene: TRBV27
d_gene: -
abundance: -
len: 14
j_gene: TRBJ1-1

CDR3nt: TGTGCCAGCACCCTCGGCGGGAGTGTGAATTCACCCCTCCACTTT
CDR3aa: CASTLGGSVNSPLHF
v_gene: TRBV6-5
d_gene: -
abundance: -
len: 15
j_gene: TRBJ1-6

CDR3nt: TGTGCCAGCAGCTTAATGGCGGGAGGCCCCCGCTCCTACAATGAGCAGTTCTTC
CDR3aa: CASSLMAGGPRSYNEQFF
v_gene: TRBV7-6
d_gene: TRBD2
abundance: -
len: 18
j_gene: TRBJ2-1

CDR3nt: TGTGCCAGCAGCCCCCCCTTTCGCAGGGTCTATGGCTACACCTTC
CDR3aa: CASSPPFRRVYGYTF
v_gene: TRBV3-1/TRBV3-2
d_gene: -
abundance: -
len: 15
j_gene: TRBJ1-2

CDR3nt: TGTGCCAGCAGCTTACTCCAGGGGGCGGATACGCAGTATTTT
CDR3aa: CASSLLQGADTQYF
v_gene: TRBV11-2
d_gene: TRBD1
abundance: -
len: 14
j_gene: TRBJ2-3

CDR3nt: TGTGCCATCAGTGAGACCGGGACAGGGGGCATCGGTGGCAATCAGCCCCAGCATTTT
CDR3aa: CAISETGTGGIGGNQPQHF
v_gene: TRBV10-3
d_gene: TRBD1
abundance: -
len: 19
j_gene: TRBJ1-5

CDR3nt: TGCGCCAGCAGCGTGGGACAGAGCAATCAGCCCCAGCATTTT
CDR3aa: CASSVGQSNQPQHF
v_gene: TRBV5-1
d_gene: TRBD1
abundance: -
len: 14
j_gene: TRBJ1-5

CDR3nt: TGTGCCAGCACCATAGGGGCTAGCGGGGGTTCGGATACGCAGTATTTT
CDR3aa: CASTIGASGGSDTQYF
v_gene: TRBV7-2
d_gene: TRBD2
abundance: -
len: 16
j_gene: TRBJ2-3

CDR3nt: TGTGCCAGCAGCTTAGCGGCGAACACTGAAGCTTTCTTT
CDR3aa: CASSLAANTEAFF
v_gene: TRBV7-8
d_gene: -
abundance: -
len: 13
j_gene: TRBJ1-1

CDR3nt: TGCGCCAGCAGCCAAGATTCTAGGGGTGAGCAGTTCTTC
CDR3aa: CASSQDSRGEQFF
v_gene: TRBV4-3
d_gene: -
abundance: once
len: 13
j_gene: TRBJ2-1

CDR3nt: TGTGCCAGCAGTCAGACAAAAGACAACTATGGCTACACCTTC
CDR3aa: CASSQTKDNYGYTF
v_gene: TRBV27
d_gene: -
abundance: -
len: 14
j_gene: TRBJ1-2

CDR3nt: TGTGCCAGCAGTGAAGCGGGGAGTGGCACAGATACGCAGTATTTT
CDR3aa: CASSEAGSGTDTQYF
v_gene: TRBV25-1
d_gene: -
abundance: once
len: 15
j_gene: TRBJ2-3

CDR3nt: TGTGCCAGCAGGTCTACGTTAGCGGGAGGGCCGAGCACAGATACGCAGTATTTT
CDR3aa: CASRSTLAGGPSTDTQYF
v_gene: TRBV28
d_gene: TRBD2
abundance: -
len: 18
j_gene: TRBJ2-3

CDR3nt: TGTGCCAGCAGCTTAGGATCTAGCGGGTTTCCCTTAGGGCAGTACTTC
CDR3aa: CASSLGSSGFPLGQYF
v_gene: TRBV11-2
d_gene: TRBD2
abundance: -
len: 16
j_gene: TRBJ2-7

CDR3nt: TGCAGCGGCCGGGGGGGACCAGGTACGCAGTATTTT
CDR3aa: CSGRGGPGTQYF
v_gene: TRBV29-1
d_gene: TRBD2
abundance: -
len: 12
j_gene: TRBJ2-3

CDR3nt: TGTGCCAGCAGCCCCCGACAGGAATGGAGCACTGAAGCTTTCTTT
CDR3aa: CASSPRQEWSTEAFF
v_gene: TRBV11-2
d_gene: -
abundance: -
len: 15
j_gene: TRBJ1-1

CDR3nt: TGTGCCAGCAGCTTGACGAGACAGGGGTACAATGAGCAGTTCTTC
CDR3aa: CASSLTRQGYNEQFF
v_gene: TRBV5-4
d_gene: TRBD1
abundance: -
len: 15
j_gene: TRBJ2-1

CDR3nt: TGTGCCAGCAGTGTCCCAGGGTCTAATGGCTACACCTTC
CDR3aa: CASSVPGSNGYTF
v_gene: TRBV25-1
d_gene: -
abundance: once
len: 13
j_gene: TRBJ1-2